This T cell receptor beta chain was sequenced for a study of T cell responses to AZD1222 COVID-19 vaccine. Germline CDR1 MNHEY, CDR2 SVGAGI. The CDR3 extends over 15 amino acids. The V end lost 6 bases, the J end lost 8 bases, and 19 bases lay between the germline ends. Libraries were prepared by immunoSEQ multiplex PCR; TCRdb keeps only in-frame clonotypes and omits some of them. The table has about 150,000 clones, 88% seen once; the top ten hold 3.1%. The sample holds many counts of this clone. Antigen specificity is unknown. Regarding the study as a whole: Spike regions recognized by vaccine-associated CD4 TCRs spanned the protein, led by 160-218 and 743-854. Clonal diversity may have been underestimated, and the donors were mostly white British, with more females than males. Only a handful of individuals given AZD1222 were seropositive at baseline.

Material: peripheral blood, obtained on day 0 of AZD1222 vaccination. The chain couples TRBV6-5 to TRBJ1-4; possibly TRBD1 for D (6 bases). The source of this sequence is an adult in good health. The CDR3 nucleotides are TGTGCCAGCAGGAGGGGGTGGGGGATCGGCGAAAAACTGTTTTTT. The encoded protein is CASRRGWGIGEKLFF.